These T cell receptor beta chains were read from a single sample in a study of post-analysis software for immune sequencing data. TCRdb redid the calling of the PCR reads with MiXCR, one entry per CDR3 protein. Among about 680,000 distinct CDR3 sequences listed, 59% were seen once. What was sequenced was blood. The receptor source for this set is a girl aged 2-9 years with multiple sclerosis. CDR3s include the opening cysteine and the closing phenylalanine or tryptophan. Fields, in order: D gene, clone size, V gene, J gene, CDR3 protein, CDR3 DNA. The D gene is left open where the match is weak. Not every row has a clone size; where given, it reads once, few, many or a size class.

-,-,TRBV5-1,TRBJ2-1,CASSPMGSSYNEQFF,TGCGCCAGCAGCCCAATGGGGAGCTCCTACAATGAGCAGTTCTTC
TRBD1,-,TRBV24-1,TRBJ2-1,CATSPPGGQGDNEQFF,TGTGCCACCAGTCCCCCGGGGGGACAGGGGGACAATGAGCAGTTCTTC
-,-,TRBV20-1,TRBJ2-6,CSALGRAGANVLTF,TGCAGTGCCTTGGGTCGTGCTGGGGCCAACGTCCTGACTTTC
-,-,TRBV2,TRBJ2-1,CASSPLTSSYNEQFF,TGTGCCAGCAGTCCCCTTACTAGCTCCTACAATGAGCAGTTCTTC
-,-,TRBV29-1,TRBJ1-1,CSVSERGAANTEAFF,TGCAGCGTTTCTGAGCGCGGCGCCGCGAACACTGAAGCTTTCTTT
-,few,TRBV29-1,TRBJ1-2,CSGIQGNYGYTF,TGCAGCGGAATACAGGGCAACTATGGCTACACCTTC
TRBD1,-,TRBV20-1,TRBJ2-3,CSARADSGQGFTDTQYF,TGCAGTGCTAGAGCCGACTCGGGACAGGGATTCACAGATACGCAGTATTTT
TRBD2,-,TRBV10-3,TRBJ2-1,CAISSSGGAREQFF,TGTGCCATCAGTTCTAGCGGGGGGGCAAGAGAGCAGTTCTTC
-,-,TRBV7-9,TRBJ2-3,CASSLRAVSSSTDTQYF,TGTGCCAGCAGCTTAAGAGCGGTATCTAGTAGCACAGATACGCAGTATTTT
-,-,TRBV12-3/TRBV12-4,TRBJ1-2,CASSLRDVTTDYGYTF,TGTGCCAGCAGTCTCCGGGACGTTACTACCGACTATGGCTACACCTTC
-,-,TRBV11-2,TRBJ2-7,CASSRGGGVRYEQYF,TGTGCCAGCAGCAGAGGGGGGGGAGTAAGGTACGAGCAGTACTTC
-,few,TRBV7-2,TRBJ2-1,CASSLIRGTQFF,TGTGCCAGCAGCTTAATCCGGGGTACCCAGTTCTTC
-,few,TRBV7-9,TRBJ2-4,CASSSQGPAKNIQYF,TGTGCCAGCAGCTCTCAGGGGCCAGCCAAAAACATTCAGTACTTC
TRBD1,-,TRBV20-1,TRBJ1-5,CSGVDRGDQPQHF,TGCAGTGGGGTCGACAGGGGGGACCAGCCCCAGCATTTT
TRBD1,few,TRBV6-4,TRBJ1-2,CASRMTGANYGYTF,TGTGCCAGCAGGATGACAGGGGCAAACTATGGCTACACCTTC
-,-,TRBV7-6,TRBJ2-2,CASSPDPNTGELFF,TGTGCCAGCAGCCCGGACCCTAACACCGGGGAGCTGTTTTTT
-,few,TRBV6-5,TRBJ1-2,CASRLRGINYGYTF,TGTGCCAGCAGGCTCCGGGGCATCAACTATGGCTACACCTTC
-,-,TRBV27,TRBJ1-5,CASRGVYSNQPQHF,TGTGCCAGCAGAGGGGTTTATAGCAATCAGCCCCAGCATTTT
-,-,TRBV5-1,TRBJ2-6,CASSSGPGGSGANVLTF,TGCGCCAGCAGCTCCGGTCCAGGGGGGTCTGGGGCCAACGTCCTGACTTTC
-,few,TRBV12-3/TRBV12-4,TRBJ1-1,CASSPGLRDTEAFF,TGTGCCAGCAGTCCAGGGTTAAGGGACACTGAAGCTTTCTTT
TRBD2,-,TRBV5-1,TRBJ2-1,CASSGGVAGLDNEQFF,TGCGCCAGCAGCGGAGGAGTAGCGGGACTCGACAATGAGCAGTTCTTC
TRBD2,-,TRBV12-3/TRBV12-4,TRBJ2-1,CASSPSGTSGRGEQFF,TGTGCCAGCAGCCCCTCCGGGACTAGCGGGAGAGGTGAGCAGTTCTTC